Sequencing of this T cell receptor (beta chain) was carried out in a study of cytomegalovirus exposure and HLA in healthy donors. The germline V and J ends were trimmed by 11 bases and 3 bases, with 10 bases remaining between them. The germline gives CDR1 SEHNR, CDR2 FQNEAQ (reference sequence). This CDR3 comprises 12 residues. The PCR contained 60 Vbeta and 13 Jbeta primers. Using immunoSEQ multiplex PCR, the repertoire was profiled, and TCRdb retains in-frame clones only, with some absent. Here the sample spans around 140,000 clones, 78% being singletons. The TCR sequence derives from a female donor in good health and CMV-seronegative. The source material was PBMCs. This chain connects TRBV7-9 to TRBJ1-4; tentatively, D is TRBD1 (5 bases). CDR3 DNA: TGTGCCGGGGGGGAGGCTAATGAAAAACTGTTTTTT. Translated: CAGGEANEKLFF.